Sequencing of this T cell receptor (beta chain) was carried out in a study of cytomegalovirus exposure and HLA in healthy donors. Vbeta (60) and Jbeta (13) primers were used in the PCR. Sequenced by immunoSEQ multiplex PCR; TCRdb stores in-frame clones only, minus some. The sample has some 210,000 clones, roughly 76% seen once. V lost 6 bases to trimming and J lost 4 bases; unmatched junction nucleotides: 5. This CDR3 has 12 amino acids. CDR1 is SQVTM, CDR2 ANQGSEA, per germline. The J gene is TRBJ1-2, the V gene TRBV29-1; 7 bases match TRBD1. Material for sequencing was PBMCs. This clonotype originated in a woman in her 30s in good health and CMV-seropositive. Here the CDR3 reads CSVRGTAYGYTF. Written as DNA, the CDR3 is TGCAGCGTGAGAGGGACAGCCTATGGCTACACCTTC.